The 32 T cell receptor beta chains below come from one sample, sequenced in a study of blood T cell repertoires in COVID-19 (dated by TCRdb to about 2020). Receptor amplification or capture employed the immunoSEQ multiplex PCR assay. Imported from immuneACCESS, the table was reduced by TCRdb to in-frame sequences with V and J called. These copies leave out some clones; in studies compared against another copy, an unresolved V gene accounts for under half, and the cause of the remainder is not known. The sample table holds around 70,000 clones, of which about 80% were seen once. The ten biggest clones cover about 12% of the sample. The source material was peripheral blood. The origin of the receptors is a human donor in a cohort sampled during active COVID-19.

This clone is a singleton in its sample. CDR3 DNA sequence: TGTGCCAGCAGCTTGGTGCTATCGGGTGAGCAGTACTTC. This encodes CASSLVLSGEQYF. The chain carries TRBV5-6 and TRBJ2-7; D remains ambiguous. There are 13 residues in the CDR3. V was cut by 0 bases and J by 7 bases, with 11 bases left in between. The V gene's germline CDR1 is SGHDT and CDR2 YYEEEE.

This clone was recorded once. This chain connects TRBV5-1 to TRBJ2-6; 9 bases fit TRBD1. With V trimmed by 4 bases and J by 0 bases, 8 bases remained unmatched. Per germline, CDR1 SGHRS and CDR2 YFSETQ. The CDR3 is 18 residues long. The CDR3 coding sequence is TGCGCCAGCAGCCCCCGGACAGGGGTCCCCTCTGGGGCCAACGTCCTGACTTTC. Protein: CASSPRTGVPSGANVLTF.

The chain uses TRBV5-1 and TRBJ1-4; unclear D gene. Looked up from germline, CDR1 is SGHRS and CDR2 is YFSETQ. The CDR3 is 14 amino acids. Between the trimmed V and J ends, which lost 7 bases and 0 bases, there was a span of 10 bases. For the CDR3, the DNA is TGCGCCAGCGCGGGTACTGCAACTAATGAAAAACTGTTTTTT. Its translation: CASAGTATNEKLFF.

The sample holds a few counts of this clone. J is TRBJ2-7 and V is TRBV6-2 or TRBV6-3; D is unresolved. The CDR3 runs to 13 residues. Trimming stripped 0 bases from V and 3 bases from J, with 6 bases between. The germline V gene encodes CDR1 MNHEY and CDR2 SVGEGT. The CDR3 DNA follows: TGTGCCAGCAGTTACTCCCTAGACTACGAGCAGTACTTC. Translation gives CASSYSLDYEQYF.

The gene calls are TRBV5-4 and TRBJ2-5; D is undetermined. This CDR3 is built from 13 residues. V shed 4 bases and J shed 0 bases, with 7 bases lying between them. Germline V gene sequence: CDR1 SGHNT, CDR2 YYREEE (reference sequence). CDR3 sequence (DNA): TGTGCCAGCAGCCCCACGGACCAAGAGACCCAGTACTTC. This codes for CASSPTDQETQYF.

The V gene is TRBV19, the J gene TRBJ1-4; no clear D. V was cut by 5 bases and J by 5 bases, with 15 bases left in between. Germline assignment: CDR1 LNHDA and CDR2 SQIVND (reference sequence). This CDR3 has 15 amino acids. Written as DNA, the CDR3 is TGTGCCAGTAGTTTAACGGTGCAACGGAATGAAAAACTGTTTTTT. Protein: CASSLTVQRNEKLFF. Drawing the rest from reference TRBV19 and TRBJ1-4, the complete variable domain is DGGITQSPKYLFRKEGQNVTLSCEQNLNHDAMYWYRQDPGQGLRLIYYSQIVNDFQKGDIAEGYSVSREKKESFPLTVTSAQKNPTAFYLCASSLTVQRNEKLFFGSGTQLSVL.

This chain connects TRBV11-3 to TRBJ2-1; TRBD2 matches 12 bases. The V gene's germline CDR1 is SGHNT and CDR2 YENEEA. The junction had 6 bases not matched to a gene; V was cut back by 5 bases and J by 7 bases. This CDR3 has 15 amino acids. CDR3 nucleotide sequence: TGTGCCAGCAGCGTCACTAGCGGGGGGCCGAATGAGCAGTTCTTC. Encoded protein: CASSVTSGGPNEQFF.

The chain links TRBV24-1 to TRBJ1-1, with TRBD1 identical over 8 bases. This CDR3 is built from 15 residues. Germline V lookup: CDR1 KGHDR, CDR2 SFDVKD. Trimming took 8 bases from V and 4 from J; bases not matched to a gene: 11. CDR3 DNA sequence: TGTGCCACCAACCAATCCAGGGGGCTCGGCACTGAAGCTTTCTTT. Amino acid sequence: CATNQSRGLGTEAFF.

This chain links TRBV4-3 with TRBJ2-3, with D maybe TRBD1 (7 bases). Germline CDR1 and CDR2: LGHNA and YSLEER. CDR3 size: 15 residues. V shed 4 bases and J shed 4 bases, with 15 bases lying between them. CDR3 amino acids: CASSRQGGGADTQYF. The CDR3 DNA reads as TGCGCCAGCAGCCGACAGGGAGGAGGCGCAGATACGCAGTATTTT.

V usage is TRBV19 and J usage is TRBJ1-5; 11 bases agree with TRBD1. The junction had 7 bases not matched to a gene; V was cut back by 0 bases and J by 0 bases. This CDR3 region has 19 residues. CDR1 is LNHDA and CDR2 is SQIVND in the germline V gene (reference sequence). The CDR3 DNA is TGTGCCAGTAGTATAGATCTGGACAGGGGGCGCTTTAGCAATCAGCCCCAGCATTTT. Its translation is CASSIDLDRGRFSNQPQHF.

This clone has only one observation. The chain is built from TRBV14 and TRBJ2-3; D is undetermined. Germline loops: CDR1 SGHDN, CDR2 FVKESK. With 3 bases removed from V and 6 bases from J, the gap between germline ends came to 10 bases. This CDR3 is built from 13 residues. The CDR3 DNA reads as TGTGCCAGCAGCCAGGAGAGTACCGATACGCAGTATTTT. This translates into CASSQESTDTQYF. The variable domain in full, completed from reference TRBV14 and TRBJ2-3, reads EAGVTQFPSHSVIEKGQTVTLRCDPISGHDNLYWYRRVMGKEIKFLLHFVKESKQDESGMPNNRFLAERTGGTYSTLKVQPAELEDSGVYFCASSQESTDTQYFGPGTRLTVL.

Only a few counts were recorded for this clone. The chain uses TRBV27 and TRBJ1-5, with 8 bases fitting TRBD1. The trim removed 6 bases at V and 5 bases at J, leaving 12 bases unmatched. The CDR3 covers 16 residues. The germline V gene has CDR1 MNHEY and CDR2 SMNVEV (reference sequence). CDR3 bases: TGTGCCAGCAGGGCCAGGTCCACAGGGGGGGATCAGCCCCAGCATTTT. Translated, it gives CASRARSTGGDQPQHF.

The chain combines TRBV3-1 (or the pseudogene TRBV3-2) with TRBJ1-1; possible D gene TRBD1, 5 bases. V lost 4 bases to trimming and J lost 5 bases, with 17 bases between them. The CDR3 loop spans 15 amino acids. CDR1 is LGHDT and CDR2 is YNNKEL in the germline V gene (reference sequence). The CDR3: CASSLSVQGDTEAFF. CDR3 bases: TGTGCCAGCAGCCTGTCGGTTCAGGGTGATACTGAAGCTTTCTTT.

This chain connects TRBV11-1 to TRBJ2-1; TRBD2 agrees at 8 bases. The ends lost 1 base at V and 2 bases at J; junction bases unmatched: 4. The CDR3 totals 16 residues. Germline values: CDR1 SGHAT, CDR2 FQDESV (reference sequence). In DNA, the CDR3 is TGTGCCAGCAGCTTAGGCGGTAGCGGGACCTACAATGAGCAGTTCTTC. Translating it yields CASSLGGSGTYNEQFF.

The rearrangement uses TRBV6-6 and TRBJ2-7; weak D call: TRBD2 (6 bases). CDR1 and CDR2 (germline): MNHNY, SVGAGI (reference sequence). The CDR3 totals 13 residues. V dropped 7 bases and J dropped 3 bases, with 13 bases sitting between them. The CDR3 coding sequence is TGTGCCAGCAAGGCGGGAACGGGCTACGAGCAGTACGTC. Its protein is CASKAGTGYEQYV.

This chain joins TRBV5-1 and TRBJ1-1; 7 nucleotides match TRBD1. The germline V gene has CDR1 SGHRS and CDR2 YFSETQ. J gave up 7 bases and V 0 bases, and 9 bases lay outside the gene matches. The CDR3 covers 15 residues. CDR3 nucleotide sequence: TGCGCCAGCAGCTTGGCGAGCCGACAGGGAGGTGAAGCTTTCTTT. Translation: CASSLASRQGGEAFF.

The chain links TRBV2 to TRBJ2-4; 7 bases line up with TRBD2. V dropped 6 bases and J dropped 6; count of bases not matched to a gene: 5. This CDR3 has 13 amino acids. Germline V gives CDR1 SNHLY, CDR2 FYNNEI. The CDR3 loop reads CASRGGGGNIQYF. CDR3 sequence (DNA): TGTGCCAGCAGGGGCGGGGGTGGAAACATTCAGTACTTC.

This clone has a handful of counts. V and J are TRBV5-4 and TRBJ2-7, with 8 bases aligning to TRBD1. Germline V gene data show CDR1 as SGHNT and CDR2 as YYREEE (reference sequence). Unmatched junction bases numbered 3, after V lost 4 bases and J lost 3 bases. This CDR3 contains 13 residues. The CDR3 here is CASSAGQVYEQYF. CDR3 bases: TGTGCCAGCAGCGCGGGACAGGTCTACGAGCAGTACTTC.

In DNA form, the CDR3 reads TGTGCCAGCAGACTTTGGGGGGACAGGGCGATTCAGCCCCAGCATTTT. This translates into CASRLWGDRAIQPQHF. The rearrangement links TRBV28 to TRBJ1-5; 9 bases line up with TRBD1. This CDR3 is 16 amino acids long. Germline V gene data show CDR1 as MDHEN and CDR2 as SYDVKM. V shed 6 bases and J 6 bases; nucleotides not matched to a gene: 12.

The chain uses TRBV6-5 and TRBJ2-5; D is perhaps TRBD2 (7 bases). Germline CDR1 and CDR2: MNHEY and SVGAGI. The CDR3 contains 15 residues. Trimming left V 6 bases short and J 5 bases short, with 19 bases between. The CDR3 DNA reads TGTGCCAGCAGCCCCGTAGGGGGGGCTGGGGAGACCCAGTACTTC. Amino acids: CASSPVGGAGETQYF.

This CDR3 is CASSPPGVRGAGETQYF. As DNA, the CDR3 is TGTGCCAGCTCACCACCGGGAGTGCGGGGGGCTGGAGAGACCCAGTACTTC. The chain joins TRBV18 to TRBJ2-5; 8 bases line up with TRBD2. Germline V lookup: CDR1 KGHSH, CDR2 LQKENI. The CDR3 runs 17 residues. The V gene end was trimmed by 0 bases and the J gene end by 4 bases; junction bases not matched to a gene: 10.

This clone was seen a single time. The rearrangement links TRBV7-9 to TRBJ2-7; D ambiguous. Germline values: CDR1 SEHNR, CDR2 FQNEAQ (reference sequence). This CDR3 has 14 amino acids. Trimming cost V 5 bases and J 9 bases, with 20 bases left between them. The CDR3 is CASSASSFQSGQYV. The CDR3 DNA follows: TGTGCCAGCAGCGCTTCTAGTTTCCAGTCTGGGCAGTACGTC.

This sequence joins TRBV5-5 and TRBJ2-6, with D hard to call. Germline V gene data show CDR1 as SGHKS and CDR2 as YYEKEE (reference sequence). This CDR3 is built from 17 residues. Trimming left V 0 bases short and J 0 bases short, with 10 bases between. In DNA form, the CDR3 reads TGTGCCAGCAGCTTGGTGCAGCGAACCTCTGGGGCCAACGTCCTGACTTTC. This codes for CASSLVQRTSGANVLTF.

The table lists this clone with a count of one. The gene calls are TRBV5-1 and TRBJ2-5; 10 nucleotides line up with TRBD1. This CDR3 comprises 15 residues. The junction had 6 bases not matched to a gene; V was cut back by 2 bases and J by 5 bases. Germline CDR1 is SGHRS and CDR2 is YFSETQ. CDR3: CASSFPGTGDETQYF. The CDR3 nucleotides read TGCGCCAGCAGCTTCCCCGGGACAGGGGACGAGACCCAGTACTTC.

The V call is TRBV5-1, the J call TRBJ2-3; 15 bases align to TRBD2. Trimming took 5 bases from V and 4 from J; bases not matched to a gene: 5. CDR1 and CDR2 from the germline V gene are SGHRS and YFSETQ. The CDR3 spans 16 residues. CDR3 sequence (DNA): TGCGCCAGCAGTTACGGGACTAGCGGGGGGCCAGATACGCAGTATTTT. Translating gives CASSYGTSGGPDTQYF.

CDR3: CASSLGQDYGYTF. DNA for the CDR3: TGTGCCAGCAGCCTCGGACAGGACTATGGCTACACCTTC. The chain combines TRBV11-2 with TRBJ1-2; 7 bases are a match to TRBD1. Germline V lookup: CDR1 SGHAT, CDR2 FQNNGV. The CDR3 extends over 13 amino acids. V lost 5 bases, J lost 3 bases, and 3 bases stayed unmatched.

This chain joins TRBV7-3 and TRBJ1-4; tentative D call: TRBD1 (6 bases). V was cut by 5 bases and J by 3 bases, with 13 bases left in between. CDR3 length: 15 amino acids. The V gene's germline CDR1 is SGHTA and CDR2 FQGTGA. CDR3 loop: CASSLSGDPNEKLFF. As DNA, the CDR3 is TGTGCCAGCAGCCTTTCAGGGGACCCTAATGAAAAACTGTTTTTT. Full variable domain (outside the CDR3, taken from reference TRBV7-3 and TRBJ1-4): GAGVSQTPSNKVTEKGKYVELRCDPISGHTALYWYRQSLGQGPEFLIYFQGTGAADDSGLPNDRFFAVRPEGSVSTLKIQRTERGDSAVYLCASSLSGDPNEKLFFGSGTQLSVL.

The chain recombines TRBV28 with TRBJ1-2, with TRBD1 matching over 8 bases. The germline V gene encodes CDR1 MDHEN and CDR2 SYDVKM. The CDR3 runs to 15 residues. The V and J ends lost 7 bases and 6 bases, in that order; junction bases with no gene match: 13. This chain's CDR3 is CASNAIDRGANGYTF. CDR3 DNA: TGTGCCAGCAACGCGATCGACAGGGGCGCGAATGGCTACACCTTC.

This chain links TRBV7-6 with TRBJ1-5; a possible D gene is TRBD1 (6 bases). V lost 5 bases to trimming and J lost 2 bases, with 16 bases between them. The germline gives CDR1 SGHVS, CDR2 FNYEAQ. The CDR3 covers 16 residues. The CDR3 is CASSTGAAGGNQPQHF. For the CDR3, the DNA is TGTGCCAGCAGCACCGGTGCGGCAGGGGGCAATCAGCCCCAGCATTTT.

The chain couples TRBV5-6 to TRBJ2-2; 9 nucleotides agree with TRBD2. Germline CDR1 SGHDT, CDR2 YYEEEE. CDR3 size: 18 residues. With V trimmed by 4 bases and J by 1 base, 11 bases remained unmatched. CDR3 amino acids: CASSLAQRLAENTGELFF. The CDR3 DNA sequence: TGTGCCAGCAGCCTCGCACAGAGACTAGCGGAGAACACCGGGGAGCTGTTTTTT. Full variable domain (missing parts from reference TRBV5-6 and TRBJ2-2): DAGVTQSPTHLIKTRGQQVTLRCSPKSGHDTVSWYQQALGQGPQFIFQYYEEEERQRGNFPDRFSGHQFPNYSSELNVNALLLGDSALYLCASSLAQRLAENTGELFFGEGSRLTVL.

The chain employs TRBV6-2 or TRBV6-3 and TRBJ2-3; 8 nucleotides align to TRBD1. V was clipped by 4 bases and J by 1 base; unmatched bases: 4. CDR1 MNHEY and CDR2 SVGEGT come from the germline V gene. This CDR3 has 15 residues. The CDR3: CASSSGGRGTDTQYF. The DNA of the CDR3 is TGTGCCAGCAGTTCAGGGGGCAGGGGCACAGATACGCAGTATTTT.

The V call is TRBV9, the J call TRBJ1-5; 7 bases map to TRBD1. V shed 4 bases, J shed 3 bases, and the junction held 4 bases outside the gene matches. Germline lookup yields CDR1 SGDLS and CDR2 YYNGEE. CDR3 length: 14 amino acids. In nucleotides, the CDR3 is TGTGCCAGCAGCATGACAGGGCTCAATCAGCCCCAGCATTTT. Amino acid sequence: CASSMTGLNQPQHF.